What follows are 5 T cell receptor beta chains derived from one specimen sequenced in a study of early T cells in non-severe SARS-CoV-2 infection. TCRdb called the 5' RACE reads again in MiXCR, with one record for every CDR3 protein. The table records 30,000 or so distinct CDR3 sequences, around 5.1% of them present only once. Input material: whole blood. Every receptor here comes from an adult who was a healthcare worker with PCR-confirmed SARS-CoV-2 infection or an uninfected control (not recorded which).

This clonotype was recorded many times. CDR3 DNA sequence: TGCGCCAGCAGCTTTACAGGAGGACCTCAAGAGACCCAGTACTTC. Amino acids: CASSFTGGPQETQYF. The chain links TRBV5-1 to TRBJ2-5, with D perhaps TRBD1 or TRBD2 (5 bases each). The CDR3 spans 15 residues. Germline V lookup: CDR1 SGHRS, CDR2 YFSETQ. V was clipped by 2 bases and J by 2 bases, with 13 bases between them.

This clonotype was seen ten or more times. The chain joins TRBV2 to TRBJ2-1; 8 nucleotides match TRBD2. In germline, CDR1 is SNHLY, CDR2 FYNNEI. The V segment lost 8 bases and the J segment 4 bases; nucleotides outside the gene matches: 13. This CDR3 spans 16 amino acids. The CDR3 region is CASGLPGTRGYNEQFF. The CDR3 DNA follows: TGTGCCAGCGGTCTACCCGGGACTAGGGGTTACAATGAGCAGTTCTTC. Full variable domain (rest looked up from reference TRBV2 and TRBJ2-1): EPEVTQTPSHQVTQMGQEVILRCVPISNHLYFYWYRQILGQKVEFLVSFYNNEISEKSEIFDDQFSVERPDGSNFTLKIRSTKLEDSAMYFCASGLPGTRGYNEQFFGPGTRLTVL.

On this clonotype: It may be a read error: a sequence one base away is much more abundant. The J gene is TRBJ1-2, the V gene TRBV7-9; 11 nucleotides align to TRBD1. The trim removed 4 bases at V and 5 bases at J, leaving 9 bases unmatched. This CDR3 comprises 16 residues. The germline V gene encodes CDR1 SEHNR and CDR2 FQNEAQ (reference sequence). CDR3 amino acids: CASSSDRGRGAYGYTF. CDR3 bases: TGTGCCAGCAGCTCGGACAGGGGGCGAGGCGCATATGGCTACACCTTC.

This clonotype was seen ten or more times. V gene TRBV29-1 combines with J gene TRBJ2-3; 10 bases map to TRBD1. After removal of 2 bases from V and 3 bases from J, the junction contained 5 bases not matched to a gene. Germline V gene lookup returns CDR1 SQVTM and CDR2 ANQGSEA. CDR3 length: 15 residues. The CDR3 DNA sequence: TGCAGCGTTGAACCCGGACAGGGGGATACAGATACGCAGTATTTT. It codes for CSVEPGQGDTDTQYF.

The genes are TRBV12-3 or TRBV12-4 and TRBJ2-3; TRBD1 matches at 7 bases. V gave up 5 bases and J gave up 6 bases; unmatched junction bases: 11. The CDR3 length is 15 residues. In nucleotides, the CDR3 is TGTGCCAGCAGTCCCCCGGGACAGTCGGTGGATACGCAGTATTTT. Translated: CASSPPGQSVDTQYF.